This passage covers 30 T cell receptor beta chains from one sample sequenced in a study of T cell changes during pregnancy in multiple sclerosis. Repertoires were generated with immunoSEQ multiplex PCR, while TCRdb's copy carries only in-frame clones and drops some. In the table there are 100,000 or so clones, 94% of which are singletons. The specimen was peripheral blood, collected after pregnancy. The receptors shown here come from a female donor in good health, enrolled as a control in a pregnancy study.

This chain joins TRBV15 and TRBJ1-5; the D gene is possibly TRBD1 (6 bases). V was trimmed by 0 bases and J by 7 bases, leaving 13 bases between them. This CDR3 region has 15 residues. CDR1 LNHNV and CDR2 YYDKDF come from the germline V gene (reference sequence). CDR3 coding DNA: TGTGCCACCAGCAGAGATCGGGGGGCCAGGCAGCCCCAGCATTTT. It codes for CATSRDRGARQPQHF.

The rearrangement uses TRBV18 and TRBJ2-7, with a possible D match to TRBD2 (7 bases). Germline loops: CDR1 KGHSH, CDR2 LQKENI. V shed 3 bases and J shed 5 bases, with 14 bases lying between them. The CDR3 contains 14 residues. In DNA form, the CDR3 reads TGTGCCAGCTCACCGCCGGGGGGCGCGGACGAGCAGTACTTC. This sequence encodes CASSPPGGADEQYF.

The chain has TRBV19 and TRBJ1-5; D is perhaps TRBD1 (5 bases). Per germline, CDR1 LNHDA and CDR2 SQIVND (reference sequence). CDR3 length equals 14 residues. V lost 3 bases and J 6 bases, leaving 12 bases between the germline ends. The CDR3 bases are TGTGCCAGTAGTATTTCTGGGGGGAGTCAGCCCCAGCATTTT. Translating it yields CASSISGGSQPQHF.

The V and J genes are TRBV5-1 and TRBJ2-5; 7 nucleotides line up with TRBD2. The germline gives CDR1 SGHRS, CDR2 YFSETQ. With V trimmed by 9 bases and J by 5 bases, 13 bases remained unmatched. There are 14 residues in the CDR3. CDR3 sequence: CATREGNRGETQYF. As DNA, the CDR3 is TGCGCCACCAGGGAGGGGAACCGAGGGGAGACCCAGTACTTC.

This sequence joins TRBV28 and TRBJ2-1; 10 bases are a match to TRBD1. Germline CDR1 and CDR2: MDHEN and SYDVKM. The CDR3 length is 19 residues. With V trimmed by 7 bases and J by 6 bases, 21 bases remained unmatched. The CDR3 is CASTPGDRGKRAGFNEQFF. Here the CDR3 DNA reads TGTGCCAGCACCCCGGGGGACAGGGGTAAGCGGGCGGGCTTCAATGAGCAGTTCTTC.

The DNA of the CDR3 is TGTGCCAGCAGTGAGGGGACAGGGGGCTCCTACGAGCAGTACTTC. Amino acids: CASSEGTGGSYEQYF. This chain uses TRBV6-1 with TRBJ2-7, with TRBD1 identical over 11 bases. J gave up 0 bases and V 3 bases, and 1 base lay outside the gene matches. Looked up from germline, CDR1 is MNHNS and CDR2 is SASEGT. CDR3 length: 15 amino acids.

The chain combines TRBV6-6 with TRBJ2-1; TRBD2 matches at 9 bases. CDR1 is MNHNY, CDR2 SVGAGI, per germline (reference sequence). V shed 8 bases and J 7 bases; nucleotides not matched to a gene: 12. The CDR3 loop spans 15 amino acids. The CDR3 loop is CASGLSSGSKNEQFF. For the CDR3, the DNA is TGTGCCAGCGGACTGAGTAGCGGGAGTAAGAATGAGCAGTTCTTC.

This chain uses TRBV28 with TRBJ1-5; weak D call: TRBD1 (5 bases). Per the germline V gene, CDR1 is MDHEN and CDR2 is SYDVKM. The length of the CDR3 is 21 residues. Trimming removed 5 bases from V and 0 bases from J, with 29 bases in between. The CDR3 coding sequence is TGTGCCAGCAGTCCAACCTGGGAAGGGCAGGGATTAAGGTATAGCAATCAGCCCCAGCATTTT. Its protein is CASSPTWEGQGLRYSNQPQHF. The full variable domain, its missing parts supplied by reference TRBV28 and TRBJ1-5, is DVKVTQSSRYLVKRTGEKVFLECVQDMDHENMFWYRQDPGLGLRLIYFSYDVKMKEKGDIPEGYSVSREKKERFSLILESASTNQTSMYLCASSPTWEGQGLRYSNQPQHFGDGTRLSIL.

This clone was detected once. The V gene is TRBV19, the J gene TRBJ2-7, with 9 bases that match TRBD2. CDR3 length: 13 residues. V trimming: 7 bases; J trimming: 2 bases; junction bases outside the gene matches: 3. Germline V CDR1 and CDR2: LNHDA, SQIVND (reference sequence). This CDR3 is CASKAGGTYEQYF. CDR3 DNA: TGTGCCAGTAAGGCGGGGGGGACCTACGAGCAGTACTTC. The complete variable domain, with remaining parts taken from reference TRBV19 and TRBJ2-7, reads DGGITQSPKYLFRKEGQNVTLSCEQNLNHDAMYWYRQDPGQGLRLIYYSQIVNDFQKGDIAEGYSVSREKKESFPLTVTSAQKNPTAFYLCASKAGGTYEQYFGPGTRLTVT.

The chain links TRBV19 to TRBJ2-7; a possible D gene is TRBD2 (6 bases). Germline V gene sequence: CDR1 LNHDA, CDR2 SQIVND (reference sequence). Trimming shortened V by 5 bases and J by 0 bases, and 11 bases separated the two germline ends. This CDR3 spans 14 amino acids. DNA for the CDR3: TGTGCCAGTAGTCGGAGGGATAGCTCCTACGAGCAGTACTTC. Amino acid sequence: CASSRRDSSYEQYF.

The chain recombines TRBV25-1 with TRBJ2-3, with a possible D match to TRBD1 (6 bases). The germline V gene has CDR1 MGHDK and CDR2 SYGVNS. This CDR3 comprises 14 residues. V lost 1 base to trimming and J lost 6 bases, with 11 bases between them. CDR3 residues: CASSESQGQDTQYF. The CDR3 bases are TGTGCCAGCAGTGAATCCCAGGGGCAGGATACGCAGTATTTT.

The chain joins TRBV29-1 to TRBJ2-3; the D is unclear. Trimming shortened V by 3 bases and J by 1 base, and 5 bases separated the two germline ends. From germline, CDR1 is SQVTM and CDR2 ANQGSEA. The length of the CDR3 is 12 residues. The chain's CDR3 is CSVDTGTDTQYF. The CDR3 region has the DNA TGCAGCGTTGATACAGGCACAGATACGCAGTATTTT.

This clone was counted a single time. The chain carries TRBV6-6 and TRBJ1-2, with D possibly TRBD1 on 5 matching bases. V dropped 6 bases and J dropped 5 bases, with 16 bases sitting between them. The length of the CDR3 is 14 residues. Germline CDR1 MNHNY, CDR2 SVGAGI (reference sequence). The CDR3: CASSPGGTVYGYTF. Written as DNA, the CDR3 is TGTGCCAGCAGCCCGGGGGGAACTGTGTATGGCTACACCTTC.

The chain is built from TRBV4-2 and TRBJ2-5; D is perhaps TRBD2 (7 bases). CDR1 is LGHNA, CDR2 YNFKEQ, per germline. Trimming removed 0 bases from V and 4 bases from J, with 15 bases in between. This CDR3 spans 16 amino acids. CDR3 DNA: TGTGCCAGCAGCCAAGATAGGTGGGAGGGGGGAGAGACCCAGTACTTC. This sequence encodes CASSQDRWEGGETQYF.

The chain has TRBV4-1 and TRBJ1-1; no firm D call. In germline, CDR1 is MGHRA, CDR2 YSYEKL. The CDR3 covers 15 residues. V dropped 1 base and J dropped 4 bases, with 13 bases sitting between them. DNA for the CDR3: TGCGCCAGCAGCCAAGTAGGATTTCGGGGCACTGAAGCTTTCTTT. Encoded protein: CASSQVGFRGTEAFF.

The rearrangement uses TRBV4-2 and TRBJ2-7, with D perhaps TRBD1 (6 bases). Trimming removed 4 bases at V and 2 bases at J, with 9 bases between. The CDR3 length is 13 residues. Germline V gives CDR1 LGHNA, CDR2 YNFKEQ. For the CDR3, the DNA is TGTGCCAGCAGCCGCAGGGGTGCCTACGAGCAGTACTTC. Its translation is CASSRRGAYEQYF.

J is TRBJ1-4 and V is TRBV15, with D tentatively TRBD1 (5 bases). The germline V gene encodes CDR1 LNHNV and CDR2 YYDKDF (reference sequence). The length of the CDR3 is 15 residues. V was pared by 0 bases and J by 6 bases, with 11 bases between. CDR3 in amino acids: CATSRDLGGDEKLFF. CDR3 in DNA: TGTGCCACCAGCAGAGATCTGGGAGGGGATGAAAAACTGTTTTTT.

The rearrangement uses TRBV2 and TRBJ2-1; TRBD1 aligns across 9 bases. V dropped 3 bases and J dropped 4; count of bases not matched to a gene: 7. CDR1 SNHLY and CDR2 FYNNEI come from the germline V gene. CDR3 length: 16 amino acids. The chain's CDR3 is CASSEGDRDFYNEQFF. The CDR3 DNA reads TGTGCCAGCAGTGAGGGGGACAGGGATTTTTACAATGAGCAGTTCTTC.

This rearrangement joins TRBV9 to TRBJ2-7; TRBD1 agrees at 7 bases. The germline V gene has CDR1 SGDLS and CDR2 YYNGEE. The CDR3 has 15 amino acids. J was trimmed by 6 bases and V by 3 bases; bases with no gene match: 12. CDR3 sequence reads: CASSAGQWDSGEQYF. Written as DNA, the CDR3 is TGTGCCAGCAGCGCGGGACAGTGGGATTCAGGCGAGCAGTACTTC.

Only one count was recorded for this clone. The rearrangement joins TRBV27 to TRBJ1-5, with TRBD1 identical over 7 bases. Germline V gives CDR1 MNHEY, CDR2 SMNVEV (reference sequence). The CDR3 has 17 residues. The V gene end was trimmed by 2 bases and the J gene end by 1 base; junction bases not matched to a gene: 8. CDR3 region: CASSLTLPQGSNQPQHF. For the CDR3, the DNA is TGTGCCAGCAGTTTAACTCTCCCACAGGGGAGCAATCAGCCCCAGCATTTT.

This chain uses TRBV6-5 with TRBJ2-6, with D possibly TRBD2 on 5 matching bases. The CDR3 runs to 16 residues. Germline lookup yields CDR1 MNHEY and CDR2 SVGAGI. V shed 0 bases and J shed 4 bases, with 10 bases lying between them. The CDR3, as DNA: TGTGCCAGCAGTTACTCAGAGGGATCCGGGGCCAACGTCCTGACTTTC. Translation: CASSYSEGSGANVLTF.

This clone occurred once. The chain combines TRBV18 with TRBJ2-7; TRBD2 matches 11 bases. Trimming took 4 bases from V and 4 from J; bases not matched to a gene: 6. The CDR3 is 15 amino acids. Germline assignment: CDR1 KGHSH and CDR2 LQKENI. This CDR3 reads CASSRTSGSGYEQYF. CDR3 coding DNA: TGTGCCAGCTCACGTACTAGCGGGAGTGGGTACGAGCAGTACTTC.

V usage is TRBV2 and J usage is TRBJ2-7; 7 bases match TRBD2. V dropped 6 bases and J dropped 2; count of bases not matched to a gene: 7. The CDR3 is 14 amino acids. CDR1 and CDR2 from the germline V gene are SNHLY and FYNNEI. The CDR3 loop is CASRTWEGTYEQYF. The CDR3 nucleotides read TGTGCCAGCAGAACATGGGAGGGAACCTACGAGCAGTACTTC.

This clone has only one observation. The J gene is TRBJ2-3, the V gene TRBV4-2; 12 nucleotides match TRBD2. Germline CDR1 is LGHNA and CDR2 is YNFKEQ. The CDR3 is made up of 21 amino acids. With 1 base clipped from V and 2 bases from J, the junction kept 16 bases outside the gene matches. This chain's CDR3 is CASSQVNRLAGDPSYTDTQYF. The CDR3, as DNA: TGTGCCAGCAGCCAAGTCAACCGACTAGCGGGAGACCCCTCCTACACAGATACGCAGTATTTT.

V and J are TRBV28 and TRBJ2-3; TRBD2 matches at 9 bases. V gave up 7 bases and J gave up 2 bases; unmatched junction bases: 10. Germline CDR1 is MDHEN and CDR2 is SYDVKM. This CDR3 has 16 amino acids. CDR3 DNA sequence: TGTGCCAGCACCATGGATAGCGGGAGTCTCACAGATACGCAGTATTTT. As protein: CASTMDSGSLTDTQYF.

The V gene is TRBV6-5, the J gene TRBJ2-1, with 10 bases that match TRBD1. The V segment lost 2 bases and the J segment 6 bases; nucleotides outside the gene matches: 7. Germline V lookup: CDR1 MNHEY, CDR2 SVGAGI. The CDR3 covers 16 residues. CDR3: CASSYARTGGGNEQFF. CDR3 DNA sequence: TGTGCCAGCAGTTACGCACGGACAGGGGGAGGCAATGAGCAGTTCTTC.

The gene calls are TRBV7-2 and TRBJ1-1; D may be TRBD1 (5 bases). This CDR3 is 14 amino acids long. The germline V gene encodes CDR1 SGHTA and CDR2 FQGNSA. The germline V and J ends were trimmed by 6 bases and 1 base, with 12 bases remaining between them. The DNA for the CDR3 is TGTGCCAGCAGGCGACAGCCCTCGAACACTGAAGCTTTCTTT. Its protein is CASRRQPSNTEAFF. Full variable domain (outside the CDR3, taken from reference TRBV7-2 and TRBJ1-1): GAGVSQSPSNKVTEKGKDVELRCDPISGHTALYWYRQSLGQGLEFLIYFQGNSAPDKSGLPSDRFSAERTGGSVSTLTIQRTQQEDSAVYLCASRRQPSNTEAFFGQGTRLTVV.

The rearrangement links TRBV19 to TRBJ1-5; unclear D gene. V lost 4 bases to trimming and J lost 2 bases, with 9 bases between them. This CDR3 contains 14 residues. Germline V gene sequence: CDR1 LNHDA, CDR2 SQIVND (reference sequence). This CDR3 is CASSTGMGNQPQHF. The CDR3 DNA sequence: TGTGCCAGTAGTACCGGGATGGGCAATCAGCCCCAGCATTTT.

The chain joins TRBV5-4 to TRBJ2-7, with 8 bases matching TRBD2. The CDR3 sequence is 16 residues long. The germline V gene has CDR1 SGHNT and CDR2 YYREEE (reference sequence). V lost 4 bases to trimming and J lost 2 bases; unmatched junction nucleotides: 11. Here the CDR3 DNA reads TGTGCCAGCAGCAGCCGTTGGGGTAGCGGGGCCTACGAGCAGTACTTC. It codes for CASSSRWGSGAYEQYF.

This clone appeared a single time. The chain has TRBV19 and TRBJ2-7; TRBD1 is a possible D gene (6 bases). This CDR3 spans 13 amino acids. CDR1 and CDR2 (germline): LNHDA, SQIVND (reference sequence). The ends were cut back, 6 bases at V and 2 bases at J, with 11 bases in the middle. As DNA, the CDR3 is TGTGCCAGTAGCAGGACAGACACCTACGAGCAGTACTTC. It is translated as CASSRTDTYEQYF.